A selection of T cell receptor beta chains follows, all from one sample in a study of OX40 agonist ivuxolimab in advanced cancers. Measured with immunoSEQ multiplex PCR; TCRdb has only the in-frame clones, and not every one. The sample records just over 80,000 clones, around nine tenths being singletons. The sample in question was CD4+ or CD8+ T cells sorted from blood, obtained in a trial of the OX40 agonist ivuxolimab. Every receptor here comes from an adult with an advanced solid tumor such as melanoma, head and neck, liver or kidney cancer. CDR3s leave out the opening cysteine and the closing phenylalanine or tryptophan. Fields, in order: J gene, V gene, CDR3 protein.

TRBJ1-5 TRBV30 AWSVSNQPQH
TRBJ1-1 TRBV6-5 ASSYGFGGTEAF
TRBJ2-1 TRBV15 ATSRGKKGLAGYNEQF
TRBJ1-4 TRBV6-1 ASRGPSTNEKLF
TRBJ1-1 TRBV2 ASAGPFEAF
TRBJ1-2 TRBV30 AWSVGTGGAYGYT
TRBJ2-5 TRBV5-1 ASSFQGLRETQY
TRBJ2-7 TRBV9 ASSVENRGGEQY
TRBJ2-3 TRBV10-3 AISESPGQGSTDTQY
TRBJ1-5 TRBV6-1 ASSDGGQPQH
TRBJ1-2 TRBV27 ASSLRVGGGYT
TRBJ2-3 TRBV4-1 ASSQAHIRTSGSTDTQY
TRBJ2-6 TRBV12-5 ASGGVRTASSSGANVLT
TRBJ2-1 TRBV2 ASSDLMGSGNEQF